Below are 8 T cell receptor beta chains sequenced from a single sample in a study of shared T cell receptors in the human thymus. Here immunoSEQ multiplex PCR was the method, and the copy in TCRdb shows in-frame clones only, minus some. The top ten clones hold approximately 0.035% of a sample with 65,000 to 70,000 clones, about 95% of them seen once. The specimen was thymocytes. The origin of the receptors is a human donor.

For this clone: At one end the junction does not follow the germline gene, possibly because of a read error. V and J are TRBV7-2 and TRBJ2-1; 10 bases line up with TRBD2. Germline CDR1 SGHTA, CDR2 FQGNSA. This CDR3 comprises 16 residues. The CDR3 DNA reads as TGTGCCGGCAGCAACTTTGGAGCGGGGGGGCGGAATGAGCAGTTCTTC. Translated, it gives CAGSNFGAGGRNEQFF.

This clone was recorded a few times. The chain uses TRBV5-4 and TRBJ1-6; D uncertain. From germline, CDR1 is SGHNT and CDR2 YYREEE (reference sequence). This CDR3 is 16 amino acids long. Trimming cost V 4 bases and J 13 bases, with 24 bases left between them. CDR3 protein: CASSQRAKTLSAPLHF. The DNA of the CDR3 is TGTGCCAGCAGCCAACGGGCCAAAACTCTTTCAGCTCCCCTCCACTTT.

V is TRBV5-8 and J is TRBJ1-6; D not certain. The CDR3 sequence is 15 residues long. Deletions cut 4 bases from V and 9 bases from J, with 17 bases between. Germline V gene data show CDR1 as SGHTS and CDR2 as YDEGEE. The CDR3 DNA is TGTGCCAGCAGCGGAGTGGTGTTTAGTGTTTCACCCCTCCACTTT. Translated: CASSGVVFSVSPLHF.

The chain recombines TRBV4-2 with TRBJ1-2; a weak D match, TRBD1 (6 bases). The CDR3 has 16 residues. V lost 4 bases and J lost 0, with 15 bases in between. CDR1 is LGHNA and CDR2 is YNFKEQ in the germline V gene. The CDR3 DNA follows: TGTGCCAGCAGCCTTATTACCCGACAGGCTAACTATGGCTACACCTTC. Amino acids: CASSLITRQANYGYTF.

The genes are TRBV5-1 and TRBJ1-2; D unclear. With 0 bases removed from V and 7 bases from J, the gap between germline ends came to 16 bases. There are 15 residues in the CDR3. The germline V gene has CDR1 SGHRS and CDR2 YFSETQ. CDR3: CASSLDEAPRLGYTF. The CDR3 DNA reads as TGCGCCAGCAGCTTGGACGAGGCCCCCAGGCTTGGCTACACCTTC.

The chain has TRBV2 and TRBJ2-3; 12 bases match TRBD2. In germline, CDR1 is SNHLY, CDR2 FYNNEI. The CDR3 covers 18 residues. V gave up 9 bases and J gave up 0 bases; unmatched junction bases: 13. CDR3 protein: CARTPGLAGGPSTDTQYF. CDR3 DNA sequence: TGTGCCAGGACACCGGGCCTAGCGGGGGGGCCTAGCACAGATACGCAGTATTTT.

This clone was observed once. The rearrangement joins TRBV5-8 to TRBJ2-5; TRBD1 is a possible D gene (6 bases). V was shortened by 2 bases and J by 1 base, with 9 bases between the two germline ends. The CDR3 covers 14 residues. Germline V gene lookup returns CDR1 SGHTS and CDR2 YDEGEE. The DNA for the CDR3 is TGTGCCAGCAGCTTCGTAGGGGGCCAAGAGACCCAGTACTTC. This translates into CASSFVGGQETQYF.

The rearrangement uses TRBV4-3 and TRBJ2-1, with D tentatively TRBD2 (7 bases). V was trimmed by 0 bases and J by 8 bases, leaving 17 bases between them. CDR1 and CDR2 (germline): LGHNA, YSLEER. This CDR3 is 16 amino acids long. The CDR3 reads CASSQDTGGPRDEQFF. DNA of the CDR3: TGCGCCAGCAGCCAAGATACCGGGGGGCCAAGAGATGAGCAGTTCTTC.